This T cell receptor beta chain is drawn from a study of T-cell reconstitution after alpha-beta-depleted transplantation in children. Unique molecular identifiers were used in preparing the TCRbeta library. TCRdb passed the PCR reads through MiXCR, listing each CDR3 protein once. The repertoire has some 640,000 distinct CDR3 sequences, 15% to 20% of them found once; the top ten carry about 1.1%. Germline V CDR1 and CDR2: DFQATT, SNEGSKA (reference sequence). The CDR3 contains 12 residues. Trimming stripped 0 bases from V and 5 bases from J, with 7 bases between. There are many counts of this clonotype.

The receptor was derived from a human donor who donated a stem cell graft to a child with acute myeloid leukemia. The rearrangement uses TRBV20-1 and TRBJ1-1, with D unclear. This specimen was PBMCs from the stem cell graft donor, taken from the stem cell graft. The CDR3 DNA is TGCAGTGCTAGAGATCAAGAGACTGAAGCTTTCTTT. Translated: CSARDQETEAFF.